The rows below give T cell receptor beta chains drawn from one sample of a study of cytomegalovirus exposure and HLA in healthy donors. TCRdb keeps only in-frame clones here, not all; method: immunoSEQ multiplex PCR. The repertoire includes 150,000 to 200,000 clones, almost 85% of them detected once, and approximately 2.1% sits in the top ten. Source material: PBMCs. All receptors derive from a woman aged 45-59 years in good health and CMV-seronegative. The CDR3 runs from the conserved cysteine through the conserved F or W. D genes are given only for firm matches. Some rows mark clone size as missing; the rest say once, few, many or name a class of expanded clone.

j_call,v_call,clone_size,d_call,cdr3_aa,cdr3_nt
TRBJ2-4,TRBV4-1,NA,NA,CASSQAPGGLAKNVQYF,TGCGCCAGCAGCCAAGCTCCCGGAGGTCTAGCCAAAAACGTTCAGTACTTC
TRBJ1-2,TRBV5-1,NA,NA,CASSLVGMGLDNYGYTF,TGCGCCAGCAGCTTGGTGGGTATGGGGCTGGATAACTATGGCTACACCTTC
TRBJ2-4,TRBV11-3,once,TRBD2,CASSLDSGRPNAKNIQYF,TGTGCCAGCAGCTTAGATAGCGGGAGGCCGAACGCCAAAAACATTCAGTACTTC
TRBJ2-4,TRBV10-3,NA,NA,CAISEPDTGKNIQYF,TGTGCCATCAGTGAGCCGGACACAGGCAAAAACATTCAGTACTTC
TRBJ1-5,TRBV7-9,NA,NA,CASSPGDNSNQPQHF,TGTGCCAGCAGCCCCGGGGACAATAGCAATCAGCCCCAGCATTTT
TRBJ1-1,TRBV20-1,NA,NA,CSASQGSTFF,TGCAGTGCTAGTCAGGGGTCGACTTTCTTT
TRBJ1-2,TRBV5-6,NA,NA,CASSSPSGVYGYTF,TGTGCCAGCAGCTCTCCTTCAGGCGTCTATGGCTACACCTTC
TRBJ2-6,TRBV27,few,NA,CASSSDRNFNSGANVLTF,TGTGCCAGCAGTTCGGACAGAAATTTCAACTCTGGGGCCAACGTCCTGACTTTC
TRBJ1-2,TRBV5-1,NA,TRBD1,CASSFGGDSPTYGYTF,TGCGCCAGCAGCTTTGGAGGGGACAGTCCAACCTATGGCTACACCTTC
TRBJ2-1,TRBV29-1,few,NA,CSVGSNEQFF,TGCAGCGTAGGGAGCAATGAGCAGTTCTTC
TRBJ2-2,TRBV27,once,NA,CASSITRVTGELFF,TGTGCCAGCAGTATAACCAGGGTTACCGGGGAGCTGTTTTTT
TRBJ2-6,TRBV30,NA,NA,CAYRGFSGANVLTF,TGTGCCTATCGAGGGTTCTCTGGGGCCAACGTCCTGACTTTC
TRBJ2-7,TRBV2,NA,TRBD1,CAVTGETGSGEQYF,TGTGCCGTGACCGGTGAGACAGGGTCGGGGGAGCAGTACTTC
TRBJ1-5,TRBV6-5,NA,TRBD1,CASRGRGSNQPQHF,TGTGCCAGCCGGGGCAGGGGGAGCAATCAGCCCCAGCATTTT